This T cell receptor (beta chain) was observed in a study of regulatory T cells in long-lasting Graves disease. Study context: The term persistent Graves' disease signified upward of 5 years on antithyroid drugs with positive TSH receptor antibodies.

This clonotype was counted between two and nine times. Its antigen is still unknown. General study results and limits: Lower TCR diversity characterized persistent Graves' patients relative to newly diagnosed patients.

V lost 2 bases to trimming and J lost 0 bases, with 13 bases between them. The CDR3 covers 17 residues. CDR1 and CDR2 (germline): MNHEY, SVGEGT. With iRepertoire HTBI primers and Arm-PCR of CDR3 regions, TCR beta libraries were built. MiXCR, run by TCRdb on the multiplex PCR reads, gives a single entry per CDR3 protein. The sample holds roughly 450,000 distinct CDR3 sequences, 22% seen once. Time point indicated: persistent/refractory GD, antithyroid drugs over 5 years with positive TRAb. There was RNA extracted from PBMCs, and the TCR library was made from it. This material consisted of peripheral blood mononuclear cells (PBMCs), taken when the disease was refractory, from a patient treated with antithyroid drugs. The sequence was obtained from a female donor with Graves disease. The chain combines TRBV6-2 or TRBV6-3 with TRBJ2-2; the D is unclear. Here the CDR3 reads CASSYKVGRSNTGELFF. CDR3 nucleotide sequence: TGTGCCAGCAGTTACAAAGTTGGCAGATCGAACACCGGGGAGCTGTTTTTT.